The entry that follows covers one T cell receptor (beta chain) sequence. The antigen is not known. MiXCR was run by TCRdb on the RT-PCR reads, yielding one entry per CDR3 protein. Of 500,000 to 600,000 distinct CDR3 sequences in the sample, 7.6% were seen once. This entry belongs to a study of response to subunit inactivated influenza vaccine. Study conclusions and caveats: With each seasonal influenza vaccination, the authors suggested, few new T cells are recruited.

The CDR3 spans 17 residues. Per the germline V gene, CDR1 is WSHSY and CDR2 is SAAADI. V trimming: 0 bases; J trimming: 2 bases; junction bases outside the gene matches: 4. This sequence was found in a man aged 50 to 75 who received an inactivated influenza vaccine. Material: PBMCs from blood, obtained 23 months after vaccination. The genes are TRBV10-2 and TRBJ2-5; TRBD2 aligns across 12 bases. The CDR3 nucleotides are TGCGCCAGCAGTGAGTCGGCTAGCGGGAGGGCTCAAGAGACCCAGTACTTC. Translating gives CASSESASGRAQETQYF.